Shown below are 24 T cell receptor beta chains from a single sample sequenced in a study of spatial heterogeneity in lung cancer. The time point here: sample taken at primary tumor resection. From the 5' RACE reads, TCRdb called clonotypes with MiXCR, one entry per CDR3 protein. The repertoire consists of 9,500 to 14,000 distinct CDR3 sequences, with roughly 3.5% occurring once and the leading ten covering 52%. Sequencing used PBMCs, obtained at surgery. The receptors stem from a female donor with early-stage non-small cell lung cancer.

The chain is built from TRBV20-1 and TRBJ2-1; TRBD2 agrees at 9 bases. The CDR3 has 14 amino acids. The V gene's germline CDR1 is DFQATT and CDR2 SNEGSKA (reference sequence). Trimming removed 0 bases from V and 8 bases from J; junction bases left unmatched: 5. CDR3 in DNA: TGCAGTGCTAGAGATGGCGGGGGGGCCGATGAGCAGTTCTTC. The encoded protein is CSARDGGGADEQFF.

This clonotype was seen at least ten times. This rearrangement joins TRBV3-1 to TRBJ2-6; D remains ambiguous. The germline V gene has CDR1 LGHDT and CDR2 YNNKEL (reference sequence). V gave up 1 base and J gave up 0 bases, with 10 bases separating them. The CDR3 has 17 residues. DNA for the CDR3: TGTGCCAGCAGCCAAGCGAACTCCGACTCTGGGGCCAACGTCCTGACTTTC. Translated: CASSQANSDSGANVLTF.

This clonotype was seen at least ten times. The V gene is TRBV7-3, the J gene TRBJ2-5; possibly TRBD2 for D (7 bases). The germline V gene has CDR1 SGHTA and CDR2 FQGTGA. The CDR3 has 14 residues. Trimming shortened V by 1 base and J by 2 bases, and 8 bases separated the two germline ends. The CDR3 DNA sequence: TGTGCCAGCAGCTTAAAGGGGGGGCAAGAGACCCAGTACTTC. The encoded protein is CASSLKGGQETQYF. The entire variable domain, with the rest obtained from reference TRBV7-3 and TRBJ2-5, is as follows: GAGVSQTPSNKVTEKGKYVELRCDPISGHTALYWYRQSLGQGPEFLIYFQGTGAADDSGLPNDRFFAVRPEGSVSTLKIQRTERGDSAVYLCASSLKGGQETQYFGPGTRLLVL.

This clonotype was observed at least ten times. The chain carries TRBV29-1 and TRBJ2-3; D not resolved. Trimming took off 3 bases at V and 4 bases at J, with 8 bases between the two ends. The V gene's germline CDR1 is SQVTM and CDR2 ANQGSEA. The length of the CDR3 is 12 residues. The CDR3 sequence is CSVDGPADTQYF. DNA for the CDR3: TGCAGCGTTGATGGGCCGGCAGATACGCAGTATTTT.

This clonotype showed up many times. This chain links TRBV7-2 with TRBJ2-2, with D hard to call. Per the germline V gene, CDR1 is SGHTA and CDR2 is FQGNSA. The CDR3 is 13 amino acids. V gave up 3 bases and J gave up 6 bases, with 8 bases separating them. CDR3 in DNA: TGTGCCAGCAGCTTGGATGGCGCCGGGGAGCTGTTTTTT. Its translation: CASSLDGAGELFF.

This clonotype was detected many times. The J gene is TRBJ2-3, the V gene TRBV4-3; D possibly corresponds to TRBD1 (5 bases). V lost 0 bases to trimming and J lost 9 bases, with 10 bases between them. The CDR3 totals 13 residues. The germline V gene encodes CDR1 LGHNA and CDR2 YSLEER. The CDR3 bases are TGCGCCAGCAGCCAAGATAGTGACAGAACGCAGTATTTT. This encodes CASSQDSDRTQYF.

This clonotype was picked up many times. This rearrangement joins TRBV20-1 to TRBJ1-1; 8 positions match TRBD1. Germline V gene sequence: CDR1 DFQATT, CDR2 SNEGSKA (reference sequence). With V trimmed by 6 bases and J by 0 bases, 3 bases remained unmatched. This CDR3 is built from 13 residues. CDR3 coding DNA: TGCAGTGCCGACAGGGGCATGAACACTGAAGCTTTCTTT. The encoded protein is CSADRGMNTEAFF.

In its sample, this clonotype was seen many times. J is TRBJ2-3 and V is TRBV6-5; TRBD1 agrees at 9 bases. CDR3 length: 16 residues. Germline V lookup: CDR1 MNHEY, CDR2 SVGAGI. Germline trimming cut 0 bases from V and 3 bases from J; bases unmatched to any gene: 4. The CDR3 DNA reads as TGTGCCAGCAGTTACTCAGGACAGGGGAGGACAGATACGCAGTATTTT. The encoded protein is CASSYSGQGRTDTQYF.

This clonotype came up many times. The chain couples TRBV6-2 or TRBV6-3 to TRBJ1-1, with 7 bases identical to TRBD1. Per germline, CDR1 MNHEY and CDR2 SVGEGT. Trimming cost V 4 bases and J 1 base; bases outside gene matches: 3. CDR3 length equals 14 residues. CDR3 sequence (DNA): TGTGCCAGCAGTTCGTACAGGGGGAACACTGAAGCTTTCTTT. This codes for CASSSYRGNTEAFF.

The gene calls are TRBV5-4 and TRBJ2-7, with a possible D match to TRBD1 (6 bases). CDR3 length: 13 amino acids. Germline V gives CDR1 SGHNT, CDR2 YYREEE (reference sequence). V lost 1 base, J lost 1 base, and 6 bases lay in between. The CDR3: CASSLQGSYEQYF. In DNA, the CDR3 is TGTGCCAGCAGCTTGCAGGGGTCCTACGAGCAGTACTTC. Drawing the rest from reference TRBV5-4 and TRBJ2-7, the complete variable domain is ETGVTQSPTHLIKTRGQQVTLRCSSQSGHNTVSWYQQALGQGPQFIFQYYREEENGRGNFPPRFSGLQFPNYSSELNVNALELDDSALYLCASSLQGSYEQYFGPGTRLTVT.

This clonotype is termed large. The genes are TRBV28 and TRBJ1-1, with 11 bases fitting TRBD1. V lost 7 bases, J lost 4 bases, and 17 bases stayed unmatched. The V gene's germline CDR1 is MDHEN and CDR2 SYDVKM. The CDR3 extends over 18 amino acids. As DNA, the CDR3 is TGTGCCAGCACCATTTGGGCGGGACAGGGGGGTACGGGCACTGAAGCTTTCTTT. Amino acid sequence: CASTIWAGQGGTGTEAFF. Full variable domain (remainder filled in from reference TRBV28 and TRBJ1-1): DVKVTQSSRYLVKRTGEKVFLECVQDMDHENMFWYRQDPGLGLRLIYFSYDVKMKEKGDIPEGYSVSREKKERFSLILESASTNQTSMYLCASTIWAGQGGTGTEAFFGQGTRLTVV.

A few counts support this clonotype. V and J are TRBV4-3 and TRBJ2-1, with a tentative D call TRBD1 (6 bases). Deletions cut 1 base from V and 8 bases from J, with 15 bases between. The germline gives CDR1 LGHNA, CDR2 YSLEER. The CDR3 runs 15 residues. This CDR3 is CASSQAGGLGHEQFF. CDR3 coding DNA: TGCGCCAGCAGCCAAGCTGGGGGCTTGGGGCATGAGCAGTTCTTC.

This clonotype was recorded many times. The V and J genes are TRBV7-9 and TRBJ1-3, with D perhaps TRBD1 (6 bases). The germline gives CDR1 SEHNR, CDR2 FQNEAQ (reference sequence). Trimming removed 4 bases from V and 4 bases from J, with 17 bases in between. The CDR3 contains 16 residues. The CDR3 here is CASSSQDRTEGNTIYF. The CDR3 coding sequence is TGTGCCAGCAGCTCGCAAGACAGGACGGAGGGAAACACCATATATTTT.

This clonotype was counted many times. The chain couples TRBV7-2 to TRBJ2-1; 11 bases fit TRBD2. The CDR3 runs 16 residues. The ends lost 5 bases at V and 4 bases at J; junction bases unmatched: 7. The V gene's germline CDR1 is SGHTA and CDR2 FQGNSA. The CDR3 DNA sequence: TGTGCCAGCAGCGTCACCGGGACTAGCGGTTACAATGAGCAGTTCTTC. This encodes CASSVTGTSGYNEQFF.

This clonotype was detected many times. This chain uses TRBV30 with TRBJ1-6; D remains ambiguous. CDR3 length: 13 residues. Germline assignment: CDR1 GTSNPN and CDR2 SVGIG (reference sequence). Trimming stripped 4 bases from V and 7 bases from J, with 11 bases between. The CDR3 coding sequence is TGTGCCTGGAAGGAGACACCCAATTCACCCCTCCACTTT. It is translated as CAWKETPNSPLHF.

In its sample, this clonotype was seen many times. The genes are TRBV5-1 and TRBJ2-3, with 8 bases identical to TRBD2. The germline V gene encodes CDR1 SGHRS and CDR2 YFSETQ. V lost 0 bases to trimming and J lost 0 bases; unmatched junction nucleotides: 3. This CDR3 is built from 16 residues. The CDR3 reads CASSLEREGSTDTQYF. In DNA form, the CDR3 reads TGCGCCAGCAGCTTGGAACGGGAGGGAAGCACAGATACGCAGTATTTT. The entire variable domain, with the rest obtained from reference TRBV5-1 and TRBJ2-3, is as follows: KAGVTQTPRYLIKTRGQQVTLSCSPISGHRSVSWYQQTPGQGLQFLFEYFSETQRNKGNFPGRFSGRQFSNSRSEMNVSTLELGDSALYLCASSLEREGSTDTQYFGPGTRLTVL.

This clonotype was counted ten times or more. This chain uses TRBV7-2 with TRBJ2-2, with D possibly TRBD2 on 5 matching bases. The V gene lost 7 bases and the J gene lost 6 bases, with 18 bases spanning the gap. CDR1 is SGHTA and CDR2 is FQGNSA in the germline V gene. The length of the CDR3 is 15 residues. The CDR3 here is CASTLLGKGAGELFF. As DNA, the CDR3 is TGTGCCAGCACCCTTCTGGGGAAGGGAGCCGGGGAGCTGTTTTTT.

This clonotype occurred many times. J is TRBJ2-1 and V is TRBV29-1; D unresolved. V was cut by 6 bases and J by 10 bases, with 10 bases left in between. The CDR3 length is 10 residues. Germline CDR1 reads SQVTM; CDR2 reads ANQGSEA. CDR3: CSVGKPEQFF. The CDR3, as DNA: TGCAGCGTCGGCAAGCCCGAGCAGTTCTTC.

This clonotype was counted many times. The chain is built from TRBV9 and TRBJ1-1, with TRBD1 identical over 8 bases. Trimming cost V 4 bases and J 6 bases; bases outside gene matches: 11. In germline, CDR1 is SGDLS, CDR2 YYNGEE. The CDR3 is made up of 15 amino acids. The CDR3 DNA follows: TGTGCCAGCAGCTACCAACCCGACAGGGGCTCTGAAGCTTTCTTT. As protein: CASSYQPDRGSEAFF. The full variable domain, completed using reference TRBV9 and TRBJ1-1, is DSGVTQTPKHLITATGQRVTLRCSPRSGDLSVYWYQQSLDQGLQFLIQYYNGEERAKGNILERFSAQQFPDLHSELNLSSLELGDSALYFCASSYQPDRGSEAFFGQGTRLTVV.

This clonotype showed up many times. CDR3 protein: CASEGQGYSYNEQFF. The CDR3 DNA reads as TGTGCCAGCGAGGGACAGGGATACTCCTACAATGAGCAGTTCTTC. The chain uses TRBV7-2 and TRBJ2-1; 9 bases align to TRBD1. The junction had 5 bases not matched to a gene; V was cut back by 8 bases and J by 0 bases. Per the germline V gene, CDR1 is SGHTA and CDR2 is FQGNSA. The CDR3 has 15 amino acids.

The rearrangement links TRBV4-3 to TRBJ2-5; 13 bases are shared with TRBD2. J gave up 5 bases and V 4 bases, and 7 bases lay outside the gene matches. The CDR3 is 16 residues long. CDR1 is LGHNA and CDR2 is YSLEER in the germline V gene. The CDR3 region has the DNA TGCGCCAGCAGCCTCCGGACTAGCGGGAGTGGTGAGACCCAGTACTTC. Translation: CASSLRTSGSGETQYF.

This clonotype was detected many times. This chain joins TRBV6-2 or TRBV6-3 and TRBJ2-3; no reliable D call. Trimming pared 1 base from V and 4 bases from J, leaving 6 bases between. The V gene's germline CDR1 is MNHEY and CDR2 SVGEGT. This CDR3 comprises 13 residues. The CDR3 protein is CASSYLEPDTQYF. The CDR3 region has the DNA TGTGCCAGCAGTTACTTAGAACCAGATACGCAGTATTTT.

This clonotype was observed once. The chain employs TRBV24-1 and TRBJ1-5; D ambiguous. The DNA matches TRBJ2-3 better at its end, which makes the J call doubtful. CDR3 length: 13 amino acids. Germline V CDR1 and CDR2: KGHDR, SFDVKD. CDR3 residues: CATSDRFDQPQYF. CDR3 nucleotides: TGTGCCACCAGTGACCGGTTCGATCAGCCCCAGTATTTT.

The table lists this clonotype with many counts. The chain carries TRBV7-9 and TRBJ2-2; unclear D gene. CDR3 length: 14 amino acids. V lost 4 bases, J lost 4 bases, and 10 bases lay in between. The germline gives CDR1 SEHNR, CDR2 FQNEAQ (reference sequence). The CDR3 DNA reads TGTGCCAGCAGCTCCTTCCATGGCACCGGGGAGCTGTTTTTT. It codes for CASSSFHGTGELFF.